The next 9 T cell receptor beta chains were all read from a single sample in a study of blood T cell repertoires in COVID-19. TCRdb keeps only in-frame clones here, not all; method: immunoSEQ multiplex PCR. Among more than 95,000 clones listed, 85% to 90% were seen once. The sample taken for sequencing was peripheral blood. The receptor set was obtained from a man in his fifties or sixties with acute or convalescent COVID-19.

The CDR3 coding sequence is TGTGCCAGCAGCAAAATTGCAGGGACTGCTAATCAGCCCCAGCATTTT. This gives the protein CASSKIAGTANQPQHF. The chain has TRBV21-1 and TRBJ1-5. TRBV21-1 is listed as a pseudogene. This CDR3 spans 16 amino acids.

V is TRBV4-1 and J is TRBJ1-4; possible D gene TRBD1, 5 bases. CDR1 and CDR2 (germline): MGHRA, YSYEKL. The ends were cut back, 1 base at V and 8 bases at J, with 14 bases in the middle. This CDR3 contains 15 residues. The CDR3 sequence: CASSQGDSSDEKLFF. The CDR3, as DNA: TGCGCCAGCAGCCAAGGGGACTCAAGTGACGAAAAACTGTTTTTT.

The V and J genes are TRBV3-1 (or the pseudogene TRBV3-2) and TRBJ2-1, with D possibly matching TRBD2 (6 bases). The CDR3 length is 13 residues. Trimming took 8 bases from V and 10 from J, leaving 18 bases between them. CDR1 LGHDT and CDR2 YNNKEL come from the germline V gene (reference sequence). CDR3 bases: TGTGCCAGCCAATCAGGGAGGACTCTGGAGCAGTTCTTC. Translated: CASQSGRTLEQFF.

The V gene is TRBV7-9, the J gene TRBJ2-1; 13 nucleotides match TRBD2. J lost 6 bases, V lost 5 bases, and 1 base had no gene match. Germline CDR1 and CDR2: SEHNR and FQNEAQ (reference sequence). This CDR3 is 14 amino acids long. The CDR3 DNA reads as TGTGCCAGCAGCACTAGCGGGAGGGGCAATGAGCAGTTCTTC. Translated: CASSTSGRGNEQFF.

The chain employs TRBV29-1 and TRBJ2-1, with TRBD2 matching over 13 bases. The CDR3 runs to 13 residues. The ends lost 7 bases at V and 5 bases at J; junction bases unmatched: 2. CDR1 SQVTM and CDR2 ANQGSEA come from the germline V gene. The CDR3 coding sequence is TGCAGCGCCGGGACTAGCGGGAACAATGAGCAGTTCTTC. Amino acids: CSAGTSGNNEQFF.

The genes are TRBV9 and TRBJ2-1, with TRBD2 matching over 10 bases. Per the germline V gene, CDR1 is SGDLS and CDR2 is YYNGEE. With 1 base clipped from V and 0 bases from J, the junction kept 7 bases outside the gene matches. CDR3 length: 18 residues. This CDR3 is CASSVNQLAGNSYNEQFF. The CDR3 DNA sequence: TGTGCCAGCAGCGTAAATCAACTAGCGGGGAACTCCTACAATGAGCAGTTCTTC.

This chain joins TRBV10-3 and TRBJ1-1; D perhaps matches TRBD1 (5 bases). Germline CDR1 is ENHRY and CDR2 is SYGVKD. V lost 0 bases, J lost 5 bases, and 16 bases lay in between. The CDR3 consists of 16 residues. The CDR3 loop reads CAISESVTVRRTEAFF. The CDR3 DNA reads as TGTGCCATCAGTGAGTCCGTGACAGTGCGGAGAACTGAAGCTTTCTTT.

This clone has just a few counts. The CDR3, as DNA: TGTGCCAGCAGTGAAGGTAGCGGGAAGGACGAGCAGTACTTC. It translates to CASSEGSGKDEQYF. This chain links TRBV6-1 with TRBJ2-7; TRBD2 agrees at 8 bases. Germline CDR1 and CDR2: MNHNS and SASEGT. The CDR3 has 14 residues. J gave up 5 bases and V 1 base, and 4 bases lay outside the gene matches.

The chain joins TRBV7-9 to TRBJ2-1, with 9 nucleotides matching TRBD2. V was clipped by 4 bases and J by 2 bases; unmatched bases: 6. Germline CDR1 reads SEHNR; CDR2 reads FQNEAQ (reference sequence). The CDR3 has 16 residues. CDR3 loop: CASSSTGLAPYNEQFF. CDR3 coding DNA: TGTGCCAGCAGCTCCACCGGACTAGCGCCCTACAATGAGCAGTTCTTC. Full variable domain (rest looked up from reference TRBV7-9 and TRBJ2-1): DTGVSQNPRHKITKRGQNVTFRCDPISEHNRLYWYRQTLGQGPEFLTYFQNEAQLEKSRLLSDRFSAERPKGSFSTLEIQRTEQGDSAMYLCASSSTGLAPYNEQFFGPGTRLTVL.